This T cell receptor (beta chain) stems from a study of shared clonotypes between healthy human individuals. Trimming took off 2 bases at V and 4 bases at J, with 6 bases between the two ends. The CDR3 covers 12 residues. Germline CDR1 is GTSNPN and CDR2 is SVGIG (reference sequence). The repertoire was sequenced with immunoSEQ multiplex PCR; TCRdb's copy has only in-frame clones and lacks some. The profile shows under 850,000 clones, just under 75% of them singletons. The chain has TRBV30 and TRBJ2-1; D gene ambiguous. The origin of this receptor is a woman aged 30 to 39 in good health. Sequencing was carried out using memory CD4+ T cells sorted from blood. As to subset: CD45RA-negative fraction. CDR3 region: CAWSPQYNEQFF. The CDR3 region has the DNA TGTGCCTGGAGTCCCCAGTACAATGAGCAGTTCTTC.